The source of this TCR beta chain is a study of cytomegalovirus exposure and HLA in healthy donors. Study-wide context: Early released data comprised about 85 million unique TCRs from HLA-typed donors.

Remarks on this clone: Its matching antigen is unknown.

Use of 60 Vbeta and 13 Jbeta primers characterized the PCR. The repertoire was sequenced with immunoSEQ multiplex PCR; TCRdb's copy has only in-frame clones and lacks some. The table lists some 110,000 clones, roughly 79% of them singletons. Study conclusions and caveats: Earlier analysis looked at TCR beta V segments, and most were productive about 90% or about 30% of the time.

CDR1 is SGDLS, CDR2 YYNGEE, per germline. J lost 4 bases, V lost 2 bases, and 12 bases had no gene match. CDR3 length equals 18 residues. The sample consisted of PBMCs. This sequence originates from a woman between 18 and 29 years old in good health and CMV-seronegative. This chain joins TRBV9 and TRBJ2-2; 9 bases fit TRBD2. Written as DNA, the CDR3 is TGTGCCAGCAGCGTGTATAGTAGCGGGGGATCGAGCACCGGGGAGCTGTTTTTT. This gives the protein CASSVYSSGGSSTGELFF.